What follows are 17 T cell receptor beta chains derived from one specimen sequenced in a study of blood T cell repertoires in COVID-19. Assay: immunoSEQ multiplex PCR; the TCRdb copy retains only in-frame clones and omits some. The table includes a few hundred thousand clones, about 80% detected once. Material: peripheral blood. These receptor sequences come from an elderly man with acute or convalescent COVID-19.

This clone was detected once. V and J are TRBV10-3 and TRBJ2-3, with a weak D call TRBD1 (7 bases). Trimming pared 10 bases from V and 5 bases from J, leaving 25 bases between. This CDR3 region has 16 residues. Per germline, CDR1 ENHRY and CDR2 SYGVKD. The CDR3 loop reads CANQASGGLRRDTQYF. The CDR3 DNA follows: TGTGCCAACCAAGCCTCAGGGGGGTTGCGGCGAGATACGCAGTATTTT.

The chain has TRBV7-9 and TRBJ2-7; a weak D match, TRBD2 (6 bases). Trimming cost V 6 bases and J 2 bases, with 17 bases left between them. In germline, CDR1 is SEHNR, CDR2 FQNEAQ (reference sequence). This CDR3 has 15 amino acids. The DNA for the CDR3 is TGTGCCAGCAGATTCGGGACTCTGTTCACCTACGAGCAGTACTTC. Translation gives CASRFGTLFTYEQYF.

In regard to this clone: Other DNA sequences in the sample encode the same CDR3. J is TRBJ2-3 and V is TRBV6-5; possible D gene TRBD1, 6 bases. Trimming pared 0 bases from V and 6 bases from J, leaving 7 bases between. Germline lookup yields CDR1 MNHEY and CDR2 SVGAGI. This CDR3 is 13 amino acids long. This chain's CDR3 is CASSYSRGDTQYF. CDR3 DNA: TGTGCCAGCAGTTACTCGAGGGGGGATACGCAGTATTTT.

This rearrangement joins TRBV19 to TRBJ1-3; D not certain. Trimming left V 1 base short and J 2 bases short, with 9 bases between. The CDR3 has 15 amino acids. Germline-derived CDR1 and CDR2 are LNHDA and SQIVND (reference sequence). The CDR3 sequence is CASSIGREPGNTIYF. The CDR3 DNA is TGTGCCAGTAGTATAGGAAGGGAGCCTGGAAACACCATATATTTT.

DNA of the CDR3: TGTGCCAGCAGGAGGACAGGAAAGACTTACAATGAGCAGTTCTTC. It is translated as CASRRTGKTYNEQFF. This chain connects TRBV6-5 to TRBJ2-1, with 7 bases aligning to TRBD1. CDR1 is MNHEY, CDR2 SVGAGI, per germline. Trimming removed 6 bases from V and 4 bases from J; junction bases left unmatched: 9. The CDR3 is made up of 15 amino acids.

The rearrangement links TRBV28 to TRBJ1-2; D possibly corresponds to TRBD1 (6 bases). The V gene's germline CDR1 is MDHEN and CDR2 SYDVKM. The CDR3 totals 14 residues. Trimming cost V 10 bases and J 4 bases, with 19 bases left between them. The CDR3 sequence is CATRSGGTIYGYTF. CDR3 coding DNA: TGTGCCACCCGTTCCGGGGGGACAATCTATGGCTACACCTTC.

V usage is TRBV5-1 and J usage is TRBJ1-5; 9 bases are a match to TRBD1. Germline V CDR1 and CDR2: SGHRS, YFSETQ. The CDR3 covers 18 residues. V lost 4 bases to trimming and J lost 2 bases; unmatched junction nucleotides: 13. Here the CDR3 DNA reads TGCGCCAGCAGCCTCGGGACAGGGTCGGGGGTAGGCAATCAGCCCCAGCATTTT. It specifies CASSLGTGSGVGNQPQHF. Combining the CDR3 with reference TRBV5-1 and TRBJ1-5 gives the whole variable domain KAGVTQTPRYLIKTRGQQVTLSCSPISGHRSVSWYQQTPGQGLQFLFEYFSETQRNKGNFPGRFSGRQFSNSRSEMNVSTLELGDSALYLCASSLGTGSGVGNQPQHFGDGTRLSIL.

This chain links TRBV18 with TRBJ1-4, with D possibly matching TRBD1 (6 bases). There are 16 residues in the CDR3. Trimming stripped 6 bases from V and 0 bases from J, with 14 bases between. From germline, CDR1 is KGHSH and CDR2 LQKENI. CDR3: CASSGRGSTTNEKLFF. CDR3 coding DNA: TGTGCCAGCTCGGGCAGGGGCTCAACAACTAATGAAAAACTGTTTTTT.

Details on this clone: This sample also contains other DNA sequences that code for the same CDR3. The J gene is TRBJ2-1, the V gene TRBV30; no reliable D call. Germline CDR1 reads GTSNPN; CDR2 reads SVGIG (reference sequence). V shed 5 bases and J shed 0 bases, with 5 bases lying between them. The CDR3 spans 12 residues. CDR3 region: CAWGSSYNEQFF. The CDR3 bases are TGTGCCTGGGGCAGCTCCTACAATGAGCAGTTCTTC.

The gene calls are TRBV5-1 and TRBJ1-2; D might be TRBD1 (6 bases). CDR1 SGHRS and CDR2 YFSETQ come from the germline V gene. The CDR3 has 14 residues. The V and J ends lost 0 bases and 4 bases respectively, with 10 bases between them. The CDR3 region is CASSLAGAGYGYTF. CDR3 coding DNA: TGCGCCAGCAGCTTGGCAGGGGCTGGCTATGGCTACACCTTC. The full variable domain, rest sourced from reference TRBV5-1 and TRBJ1-2, is KAGVTQTPRYLIKTRGQQVTLSCSPISGHRSVSWYQQTPGQGLQFLFEYFSETQRNKGNFPGRFSGRQFSNSRSEMNVSTLELGDSALYLCASSLAGAGYGYTFGSGTRLTVV.

The chain combines TRBV24-1 with TRBJ2-1; perhaps TRBD2 as D (5 bases). Germline V gene lookup returns CDR1 KGHDR and CDR2 SFDVKD. The CDR3 is 15 residues long. The V end was cut by 5 bases, the J end by 7 bases, with 17 bases between. Written as DNA, the CDR3 is TGTGCCACCAGTGCTCCAAGGTCGGGGTTGAATGAGCAGTTCTTC. Translating it yields CATSAPRSGLNEQFF.

The J gene is TRBJ1-1, the V gene TRBV6-6, with D unclear. Germline V gives CDR1 MNHNY, CDR2 SVGAGI (reference sequence). The CDR3 extends over 15 amino acids. Trimming left V 0 bases short and J 7 bases short, with 15 bases between. CDR3: CASSYSSEVGGEAFF. The CDR3 DNA follows: TGTGCCAGCAGTTACTCGAGTGAAGTAGGAGGTGAAGCTTTCTTT.

J is TRBJ1-6 and V is TRBV2; 7 bases line up with TRBD1. V lost 7 bases, J lost 11 bases, and 5 bases stayed unmatched. The germline CDR1 and CDR2 sequences are SNHLY and FYNNEI. The CDR3 consists of 12 residues. The CDR3 DNA sequence: TGTGCCAGCAACCTGGACAGGACACCCCTCCACTTT. Translated, it gives CASNLDRTPLHF.

The CDR3 sequence is CATPGPGGLCEQYF. CDR3 nucleotides: TGTGCCACCCCCGGCCCAGGGGGCCTATGCGAGCAGTACTTC. The chain employs TRBV27 and TRBJ2-7, with 8 bases fitting TRBD1. Germline V gene data show CDR1 as MNHEY and CDR2 as SMNVEV (reference sequence). This CDR3 spans 14 amino acids. J was trimmed by 6 bases and V by 10 bases; bases with no gene match: 14.

This chain uses TRBV9 with TRBJ2-7, with D uncertain. Trimming cost V 0 bases and J 6 bases, with 19 bases left between them. CDR3 length equals 16 residues. CDR1 and CDR2 (germline): SGDLS, YYNGEE. CDR3 residues: CASSVVSESIPSEQYF. The DNA of the CDR3 is TGTGCCAGCAGCGTAGTGTCCGAGAGTATTCCTTCCGAGCAGTACTTC.

The count of this clone is one. The CDR3 sequence is CSASRQEASYGYTF. The CDR3, as DNA: TGCAGTGCTAGTAGGCAGGAGGCTTCTTATGGCTACACCTTC. This chain links TRBV20-1 with TRBJ1-2; no clear D. From germline, CDR1 is DFQATT and CDR2 SNEGSKA (reference sequence). V dropped 3 bases and J dropped 5 bases, with 16 bases sitting between them. The CDR3 is 14 amino acids.

V is TRBV5-4 and J is TRBJ2-7; TRBD1 matches 8 bases. Per germline, CDR1 SGHNT and CDR2 YYREEE (reference sequence). CDR3 size: 15 residues. V dropped 0 bases and J dropped 2; count of bases not matched to a gene: 4. The CDR3 DNA reads TGTGCCAGCAGCTTGGCCAAGGACAGGGCCTACGAGCAGTACTTC. It translates to CASSLAKDRAYEQYF.